This T cell receptor (beta chain) was found in a study of Graves' ophthalmopathy and Graves' hyperthyroidism. This clonotype came up many times. Losses at the gene ends were 5 bases for V and 1 base for J; bases not matched to a gene: 10. The CDR3 spans 17 residues. Transcripts of RNA were the source for amplifying TCR beta CDR3 regions. An opening RT-PCR round employed HTBI primers and preceded a second-round multiplex PCR. One entry per CDR3 protein, called by TCRdb with MiXCR from the multiplex PCR reads. The data show 500,000 to 700,000 distinct CDR3 sequences, about 35% seen once. The receptor's source is an adult man with Graves' hyperthyroidism. Sequenced material: peripheral blood or thyroid tissue (not recorded which). This chain connects TRBV12-3 or TRBV12-4 to TRBJ1-3, with 8 bases matching TRBD1. The CDR3 nucleotides read TGTGCCAGCAGTCTAGGACAGGGCAGTTTGTCTGGAAACACCATATATTTT. It specifies CASSLGQGSLSGNTIYF.